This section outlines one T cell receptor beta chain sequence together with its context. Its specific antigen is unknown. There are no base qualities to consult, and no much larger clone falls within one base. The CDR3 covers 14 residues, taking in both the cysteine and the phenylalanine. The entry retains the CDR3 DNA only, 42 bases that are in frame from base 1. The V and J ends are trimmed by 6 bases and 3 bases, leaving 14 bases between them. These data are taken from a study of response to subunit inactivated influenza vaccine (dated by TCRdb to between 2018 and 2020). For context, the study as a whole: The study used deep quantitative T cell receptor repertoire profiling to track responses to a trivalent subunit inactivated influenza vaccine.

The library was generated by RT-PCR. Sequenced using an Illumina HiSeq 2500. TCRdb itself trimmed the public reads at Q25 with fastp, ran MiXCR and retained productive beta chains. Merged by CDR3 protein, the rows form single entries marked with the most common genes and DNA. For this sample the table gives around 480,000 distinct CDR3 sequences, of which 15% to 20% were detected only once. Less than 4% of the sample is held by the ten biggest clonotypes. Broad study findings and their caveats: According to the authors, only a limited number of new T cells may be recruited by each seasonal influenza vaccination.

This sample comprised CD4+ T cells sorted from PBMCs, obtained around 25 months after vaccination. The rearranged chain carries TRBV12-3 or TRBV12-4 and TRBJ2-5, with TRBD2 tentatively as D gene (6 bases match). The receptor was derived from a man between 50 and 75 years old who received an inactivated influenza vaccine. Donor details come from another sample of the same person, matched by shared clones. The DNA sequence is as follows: TGTGCCAGCAGCCCGGGAGTGGGAAAAGAGACCCAGTACTTC. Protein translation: CASSPGVGKETQYF.